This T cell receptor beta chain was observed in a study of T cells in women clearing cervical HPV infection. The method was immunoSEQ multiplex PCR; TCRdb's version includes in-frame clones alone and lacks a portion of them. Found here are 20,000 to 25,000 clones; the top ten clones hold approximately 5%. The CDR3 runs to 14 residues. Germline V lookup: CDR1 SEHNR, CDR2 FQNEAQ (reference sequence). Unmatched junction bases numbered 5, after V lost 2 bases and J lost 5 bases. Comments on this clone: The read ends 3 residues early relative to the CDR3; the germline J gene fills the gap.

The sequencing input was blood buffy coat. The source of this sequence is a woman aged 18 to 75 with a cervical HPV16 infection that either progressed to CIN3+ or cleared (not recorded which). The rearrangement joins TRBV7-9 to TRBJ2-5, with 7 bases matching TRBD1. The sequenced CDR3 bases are TGTGCCAGCAGCTTAAGACAGGGTCAGGAGACC. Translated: CASSLRQGQET. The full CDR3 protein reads CASSLRQGQETQYF.